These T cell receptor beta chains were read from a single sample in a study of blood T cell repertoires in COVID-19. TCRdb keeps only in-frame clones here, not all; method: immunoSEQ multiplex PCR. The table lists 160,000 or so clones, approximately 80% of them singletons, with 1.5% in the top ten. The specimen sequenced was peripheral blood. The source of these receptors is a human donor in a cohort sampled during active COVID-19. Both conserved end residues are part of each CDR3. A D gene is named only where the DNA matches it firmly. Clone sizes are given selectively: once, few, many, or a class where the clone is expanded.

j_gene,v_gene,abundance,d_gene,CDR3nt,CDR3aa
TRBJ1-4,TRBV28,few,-,TGTGCCAGCAGTTTAAACCGGGAAAAACTGTTTTTT,CASSLNREKLFF
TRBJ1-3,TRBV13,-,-,TGTGCCAGCAGCTCCTCCCCCACCGCGAGGAACACCATATATTTT,CASSSSPTARNTIYF
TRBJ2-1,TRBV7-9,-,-,TGTGCCAGCAGCCCCGTCTGGGGCGGGGCTTACAATGAGCAGTTCTTC,CASSPVWGGAYNEQFF
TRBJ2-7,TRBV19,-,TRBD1,TGTGCCAGTAGTCGGGGGACAGGGTTCGACGAGCAGTACTTC,CASSRGTGFDEQYF
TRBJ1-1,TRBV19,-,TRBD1,TGTGCCAGTAGATTGGACAGGGAGGCTTTCTTT,CASRLDREAFF
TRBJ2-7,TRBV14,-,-,TGTGCCAGCAGCCAAGATCGCCTAGCCGTCGAGCAGTACTTC,CASSQDRLAVEQYF
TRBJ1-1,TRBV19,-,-,TGTGCCAGTGAAGTAGACAGCAAGATGAACACTGAAGCTTTCTTT,CASEVDSKMNTEAFF
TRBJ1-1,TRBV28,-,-,TGTGCCAGCAGTCCCGGGACAACATTAAAGAAGAACACTGAAGCTTTCTTT,CASSPGTTLKKNTEAFF
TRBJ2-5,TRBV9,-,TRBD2,TGTGCCAGCAGCGTAGCCGCTAGCGGGAGTGAGACCCAGTACTTC,CASSVAASGSETQYF
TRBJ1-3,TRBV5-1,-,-,TGCGCCAGCAGCGACCAACAGGGTGGGACTGGAAACACCATATATTTT,CASSDQQGGTGNTIYF
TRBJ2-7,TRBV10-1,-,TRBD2,TGCGCCAGCAGTGAGCTAGCGGGAGATGAGGAGCAGTACTTC,CASSELAGDEEQYF